The T cell receptor (beta chain) described here comes from a study of blood T cell repertoires in COVID-19. Germline assignment: CDR1 LNHNV and CDR2 YYDKDF (reference sequence). This CDR3 region has 13 residues. The germline V and J ends were trimmed by 0 bases and 9 bases, with 9 bases remaining between them. Assay used: immunoSEQ multiplex PCR; TCRdb lists only in-frame clones, some missing. Here the sample spans roughly 250,000 clones, 75% to 90% being singletons. The sample consisted of peripheral blood. This sequence originates from a human donor in a cohort sampled during active COVID-19. The V and J genes are TRBV15 and TRBJ2-1; weak D call: TRBD2 (6 bases). The CDR3 region is CATSRDRAGEQFF. CDR3 in DNA: TGTGCCACCAGCAGAGATCGAGCGGGTGAGCAGTTCTTC. The whole variable domain, filled in from reference TRBV15 and TRBJ2-1, reads DAMVIQNPRYQVTQFGKPVTLSCSQTLNHNVMYWYQQKSSQAPKLLFHYYDKDFNNEADTPDNFQSRRPNTSFCFLDIRSPGLGDTAMYLCATSRDRAGEQFFGPGTRLTVL.